A selection of T cell receptor beta chains follows, all from one sample in a study of T cell repertoires in cytomegalovirus infection. TCRdb ran MiXCR on the reads and lists one entry per CDR3 protein. The sample yields 750,000 to 950,000 distinct CDR3 sequences, about 27% seen once. Their antigens are not known. The starting material was cultured CD8+ T cells from PBMCs, obtained from culture after CMV antigen stimulation. Every receptor here comes from a human donor in good health (CMV status not recorded). Some clones in this sample may be carry-over from other donors' samples. CDR3s include the opening cysteine and the closing phenylalanine or tryptophan. Fields, in order: J gene, V gene, D gene, clone size, CDR3 DNA, CDR3 protein. A D gene is named only where the DNA matches it firmly. Size is stated for part of the rows, as once, few or many counts, or as a class when the clone is expanded.

TRBJ2-1	TRBV14	.	.	TGTGCCAGCAGCATGGGACACCTTCAGTTCTTC	CASSMGHLQFF
TRBJ1-1	TRBV10-3	.	.	TGTGCCATCAGTGATTTAGGGAACACTGAAGCTTTCTTT	CAISDLGNTEAFF
TRBJ1-6	TRBV6-1	TRBD1	many	TGTGCCAGCAGTTCCCTCCGGGACAGGGTTTCACCCCTCCACTTT	CASSSLRDRVSPLHF
TRBJ1-1	TRBV4-3	.	.	TGCGCCAGCAGCCAACCGGGACACAGGAACACTGAAGCTTTCTTT	CASSQPGHRNTEAFF
TRBJ2-5	TRBV7-8	.	.	TGTGCCAGCAGCTTTTTAGAGGGGAACCAAGAGACCCAGTACTTC	CASSFLEGNQETQYF
TRBJ2-2	TRBV4-2	.	.	TGTGCCAGCAGCCAAGATGGGGGGGCCCGCGGGGAGCTGTTTTTT	CASSQDGGARGELFF
TRBJ1-2	TRBV7-4	.	.	TGTGCCAGCAGCTACAACCCTTCAAGTCTACGAGATGGCTACACCTTC	CASSYNPSSLRDGYTF
TRBJ1-1	TRBV7-2	.	.	TGTGCCAGCAGCTTATGGTCAGAGACGAACACTGAAGCTTTCTTT	CASSLWSETNTEAFF
TRBJ1-5	TRBV6-1	TRBD1	many	TGTGCCAGCAGAGGACAGGGGATGGGTAATCAGCCCCAGCATTTT	CASRGQGMGNQPQHF
TRBJ2-3	TRBV5-1	.	.	TGCGCCAGCAGCTTCTTGGGTCCAGATACGCAGTATTTT	CASSFLGPDTQYF
TRBJ2-7	TRBV7-2	.	many	TGTGCCAGCAGCCTCCTAGGAGGAGGGGGTAACGAGCAGTACTTC	CASSLLGGGGNEQYF
TRBJ1-2	TRBV10-3	.	.	TGTGCCATCGACGGGGGGGACCCGACTAACTATGGCTACACCTTC	CAIDGGDPTNYGYTF
TRBJ1-5	TRBV10-3	.	.	TGTGCCATCAGTGAGGCGATACAGAACCAGCCCCAGCATTTT	CAISEAIQNQPQHF
TRBJ1-2	TRBV12-3/TRBV12-4	TRBD1	.	TGTGCCAGCAGTTTACCAGGGGGCGGCTATGGCTACACCTTC	CASSLPGGGYGYTF
TRBJ2-3	TRBV27	TRBD1	.	TGTGCCAGCAGTTGGGGGACAGCCAGCACAGATACGCAGTATTTT	CASSWGTASTDTQYF
TRBJ1-1	TRBV7-9	.	.	TGTGCCAGCAAAAGGGCTGAGAACACTGAAGCTTTCTTT	CASKRAENTEAFF
TRBJ2-2	TRBV7-9	.	.	TGTGCCAGCAGCTCCGCTAGCAGTACTTCCGGGGAGCTGTTTTTT	CASSSASSTSGELFF
TRBJ1-2	TRBV7-9	.	.	TGTGCCAGCAGCTTGGGGACCGTTGCTAACTATGGCTACACCTTC	CASSLGTVANYGYTF
TRBJ2-1	TRBV27	TRBD2	few	TGTGCCAGCAGTTTATCGAAGCGGGGGGGCCGCAATGAGCAGTTCTTC	CASSLSKRGGRNEQFF
TRBJ1-1	TRBV10-1	.	.	TGCGCCAGCAGTGTGACAAGGAACACTGAAGCTTTCTTT	CASSVTRNTEAFF
TRBJ2-7	TRBV7-3	.	few	TGTGCCAGCAGGCTGGCTCCCGGGACCTACGAGCAGTACTTC	CASRLAPGTYEQYF
TRBJ2-7	TRBV12-3/TRBV12-4	.	.	TGTGCCAGCAGTAACCCCGGCCGGGAAAAGTACTTC	CASSNPGREKYF
TRBJ1-1	TRBV12-5	TRBD1	.	TGTGCTAGTGGTATAAACAGGGGCGATTTCACTGAAGCTTTCTTT	CASGINRGDFTEAFF
TRBJ2-3	TRBV11-2	.	.	TGTGCCAGCAGCCTTGGGGTAGCCAACACAGATACGCAGTATTTT	CASSLGVANTDTQYF
TRBJ2-1	TRBV5-6	.	.	TGTGCCAGCAGCTTAGGACGTCCTGGAAGTGAGCAGTTCTTC	CASSLGRPGSEQFF
TRBJ1-6	TRBV10-3	.	once	TGTGCCATCAAGTGGGGGGGGGGTTCACCCCTCCACTTT	CAIKWGGGSPLHF
TRBJ1-3	TRBV10-3	TRBD1	.	TGTGCCATCAGTGAGAAGGTTAGGGGACAGATAATCCCCTCTGGAAACACCATATATTTT	CAISEKVRGQIIPSGNTIYF
TRBJ2-6	TRBV2	TRBD1	.	TGTGCCAGCAGTGGGCCGGGACAGGGGTACTCTGGGGCCAACGTCCTGACTTTC	CASSGPGQGYSGANVLTF
TRBJ2-3	TRBV7-9	.	many	TGTGCCAGCAGCTTCGGGACTTCTATCATCCTGGATACGCAGTATTTT	CASSFGTSIILDTQYF
TRBJ1-5	TRBV12-3/TRBV12-4	.	few	TGTGCCAGCAGAGACACCGCGACGGGCAATCAGCCCCAGCATTTT	CASRDTATGNQPQHF
TRBJ2-3	TRBV10-2	TRBD2	.	TGCGCCAGCACCCTCGGACTAGCGGGGGGAGTAGATACGCAGTATTTT	CASTLGLAGGVDTQYF
TRBJ1-1	TRBV10-3	TRBD1	.	TGTGCCATCAGTGAGTCGGGACAGGGTCGCGGGGGGAACACTGAAGCTTTCTTT	CAISESGQGRGGNTEAFF
TRBJ2-1	TRBV7-6	TRBD1	.	TGTGCCAGCAAAACGGGACAGGGGACCAATGAGCAGTTCTTC	CASKTGQGTNEQFF
TRBJ1-1	TRBV7-9	.	few	TGTGCCAGCAGCTTAGGGGCAGGGTCCATGAACACTGAAGCTTTCTTT	CASSLGAGSMNTEAFF
TRBJ2-7	TRBV2	.	.	TGTGCCAGCAGTCCAGGTCCTCGAAGCTCCTACGAGCAGTACTTC	CASSPGPRSSYEQYF
TRBJ1-5	TRBV28	TRBD1	few	TGTGCCAGCAACGTTGACAGGGACCTCAATCAGCCCCAGCATTTT	CASNVDRDLNQPQHF
TRBJ2-2	TRBV15	.	few	TGTGCCACCAGCAGAGATCGTGCCACCGGGGAGCTGTTTTTT	CATSRDRATGELFF
TRBJ2-2	TRBV29-1	.	few	TGCAGCGTTGATCACCAATCAAACACCGGGGAGCTGTTTTTT	CSVDHQSNTGELFF
TRBJ1-3	TRBV12-3/TRBV12-4	.	few	TGTGCCAGCAGTCCGTTCAGGGGCTCCAACTCTGGAAACACCATATATTTT	CASSPFRGSNSGNTIYF
TRBJ2-5	TRBV7-6	TRBD1	.	TGTGCTAGCAGCTTAACGATAGCAGGGGGCAAGACCCAGTACTTC	CASSLTIAGGKTQYF
TRBJ2-2	TRBV6-1	TRBD1	few	TGTGCCAGCAGCCCTTCGGGACAGGGAACGGCGAACACCGGGGAGCTGTTTTTT	CASSPSGQGTANTGELFF
TRBJ1-1	TRBV10-3	.	few	TGTGCCATCAGTTCGGACGGAGGGGGTAACACTGAAGCTTTCTTT	CAISSDGGGNTEAFF
TRBJ2-1	TRBV7-2	.	many	TGTGCCAGCAGCTTACGGCGGGCCCATGAGCAGTTCTTC	CASSLRRAHEQFF
TRBJ1-6	TRBV12-3/TRBV12-4	TRBD1	many	TGTGCCAGTAACAGGGGGGGGAATTCACCCCTCCACTTT	CASNRGGNSPLHF
TRBJ2-1	TRBV14	TRBD2	.	TGTGCCAGCAGCCCAGGACTAGCGGGGGGGCCCAATGAGCAGTTCTTC	CASSPGLAGGPNEQFF
TRBJ2-2	TRBV12-3/TRBV12-4	.	few	TGTGCCAGCAGTTCCATCTCGATAAGCTGGAGCACCGGGGAGCTGTTTTTT	CASSSISISWSTGELFF
TRBJ2-1	TRBV28	.	many	TGTGCTAGCAGCCTCACTCCTACAAGGAATGAGCAGTTCTTC	CASSLTPTRNEQFF
TRBJ2-3	TRBV29-1	.	.	TGCAGCGTTGAGGTTAGGGGCACAGATACGCAGTATTTT	CSVEVRGTDTQYF
TRBJ2-3	TRBV7-6	.	many	TGTGCCAGCAGCTACGGAAGAGATACGCAGTATTTT	CASSYGRDTQYF
TRBJ1-1	TRBV4-1	TRBD1	.	TGCGCCAGCAGCCAAGAAGGGACAGGGGGCACTGAAGCTTTCTTT	CASSQEGTGGTEAFF
TRBJ2-2	TRBV27	.	few	TGTGCCAGCAGTTTACAACAGGGAAAACACACCGGGGAGCTGTTTTTT	CASSLQQGKHTGELFF
TRBJ1-4	TRBV12-3/TRBV12-4	TRBD1	many	TGTGCCAGCGGTGGACAGGTGGGGAATGAAAAACTGTTTTTT	CASGGQVGNEKLFF
TRBJ2-7	TRBV7-4	.	.	TGTGCCAGCAGCTCCCTAGACTCCGGGGCCTCCTACGAGCAGTACTTC	CASSSLDSGASYEQYF
TRBJ2-7	TRBV4-1	.	once	TGCGCCAGCAGCCAGGGTACGGGGGAGTACGAGCAGTACTTC	CASSQGTGEYEQYF
TRBJ1-1	TRBV6-1	.	few	TGTGCCAGCAGTGAAGGGCGGATCACTGAAGCTTTCTTT	CASSEGRITEAFF